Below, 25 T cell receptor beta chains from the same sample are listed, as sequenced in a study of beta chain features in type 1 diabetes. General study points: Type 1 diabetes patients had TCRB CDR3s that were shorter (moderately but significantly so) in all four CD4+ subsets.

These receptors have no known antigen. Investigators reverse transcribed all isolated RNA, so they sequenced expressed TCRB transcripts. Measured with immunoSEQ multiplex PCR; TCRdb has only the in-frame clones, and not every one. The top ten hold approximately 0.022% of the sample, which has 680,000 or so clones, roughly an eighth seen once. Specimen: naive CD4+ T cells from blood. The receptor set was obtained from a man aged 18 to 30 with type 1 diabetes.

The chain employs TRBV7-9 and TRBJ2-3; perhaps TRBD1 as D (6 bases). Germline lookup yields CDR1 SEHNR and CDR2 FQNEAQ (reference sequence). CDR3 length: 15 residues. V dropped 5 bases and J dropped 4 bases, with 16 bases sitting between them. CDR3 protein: CASSADGTHADTQYF. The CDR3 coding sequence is TGTGCCAGCAGCGCCGACGGGACACATGCAGATACGCAGTATTTT.

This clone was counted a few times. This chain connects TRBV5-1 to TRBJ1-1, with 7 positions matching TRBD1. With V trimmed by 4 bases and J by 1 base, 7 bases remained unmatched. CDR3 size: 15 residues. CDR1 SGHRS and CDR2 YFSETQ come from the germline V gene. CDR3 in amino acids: CASSQGEGANTEAFF. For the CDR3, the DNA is TGCGCCAGCAGCCAGGGGGAGGGCGCGAACACTGAAGCTTTCTTT.

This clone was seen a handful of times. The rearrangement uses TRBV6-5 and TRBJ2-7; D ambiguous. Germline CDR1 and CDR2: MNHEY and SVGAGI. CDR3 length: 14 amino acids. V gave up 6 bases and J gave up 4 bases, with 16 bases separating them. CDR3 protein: CASSPGAPPYEQYF. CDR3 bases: TGTGCCAGCAGCCCCGGAGCCCCCCCTTACGAGCAGTACTTC.

Here the CDR3 reads CAINREGRRNTEAFF. CDR3 sequence (DNA): TGTGCCATCAATCGGGAGGGGCGGCGGAACACTGAAGCTTTCTTT. This chain connects TRBV10-3 to TRBJ1-1, with D perhaps TRBD1 (5 bases). The CDR3 extends over 15 amino acids. CDR1 is ENHRY and CDR2 is SYGVKD in the germline V gene. Trimming removed 7 bases at V and 1 base at J, with 16 bases between.

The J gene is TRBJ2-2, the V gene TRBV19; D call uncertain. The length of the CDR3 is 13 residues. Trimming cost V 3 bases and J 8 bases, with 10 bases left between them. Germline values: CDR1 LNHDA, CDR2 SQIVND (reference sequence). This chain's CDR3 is CASSMGPAGELFF. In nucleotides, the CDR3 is TGTGCCAGTAGTATGGGCCCAGCAGGGGAGCTGTTTTTT. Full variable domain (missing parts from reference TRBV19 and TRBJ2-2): DGGITQSPKYLFRKEGQNVTLSCEQNLNHDAMYWYRQDPGQGLRLIYYSQIVNDFQKGDIAEGYSVSREKKESFPLTVTSAQKNPTAFYLCASSMGPAGELFFGEGSRLTVL.

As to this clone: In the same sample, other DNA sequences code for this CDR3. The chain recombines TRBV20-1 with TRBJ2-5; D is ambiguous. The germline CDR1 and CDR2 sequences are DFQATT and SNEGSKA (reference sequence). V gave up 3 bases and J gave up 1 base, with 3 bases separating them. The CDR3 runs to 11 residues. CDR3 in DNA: TGCAGTGCTAGGGGCCAAGAGACCCAGTACTTC. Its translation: CSARGQETQYF.

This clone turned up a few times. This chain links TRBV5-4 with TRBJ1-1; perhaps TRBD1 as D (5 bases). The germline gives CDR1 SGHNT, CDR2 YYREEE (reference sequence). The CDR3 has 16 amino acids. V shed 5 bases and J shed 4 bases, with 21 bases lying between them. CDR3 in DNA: TGTGCCAGCAGTTATCCTTCCGGGGAGGGGAGCACTGAAGCTTTCTTT. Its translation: CASSYPSGEGSTEAFF.

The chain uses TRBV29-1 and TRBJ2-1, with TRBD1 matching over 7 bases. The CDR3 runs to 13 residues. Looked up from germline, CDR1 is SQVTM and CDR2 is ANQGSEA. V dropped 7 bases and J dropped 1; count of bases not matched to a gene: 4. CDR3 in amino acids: CSARRGSYNEQFF. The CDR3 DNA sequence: TGCAGCGCCCGCAGGGGGTCCTACAATGAGCAGTTCTTC.

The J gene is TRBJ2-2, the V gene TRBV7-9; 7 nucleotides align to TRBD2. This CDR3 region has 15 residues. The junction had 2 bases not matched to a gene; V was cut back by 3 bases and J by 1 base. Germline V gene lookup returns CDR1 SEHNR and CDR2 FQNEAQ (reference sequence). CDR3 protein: CASSFKRENTGELFF. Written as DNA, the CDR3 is TGTGCCAGCAGCTTTAAGCGGGAGAACACCGGGGAGCTGTTTTTT.

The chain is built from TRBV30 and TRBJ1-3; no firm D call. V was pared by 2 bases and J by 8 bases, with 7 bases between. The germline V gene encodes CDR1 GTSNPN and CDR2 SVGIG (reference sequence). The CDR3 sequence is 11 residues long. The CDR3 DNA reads TGTGCCTGGAGTCCCACCGACACCATATATTTT. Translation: CAWSPTDTIYF.

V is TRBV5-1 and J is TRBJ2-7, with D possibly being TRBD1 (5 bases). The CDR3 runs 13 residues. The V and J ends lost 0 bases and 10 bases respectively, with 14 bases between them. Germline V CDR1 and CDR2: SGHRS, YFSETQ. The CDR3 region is CASSLEGVRGQYF. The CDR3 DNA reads TGCGCCAGCAGCTTGGAAGGGGTAAGGGGCCAGTACTTC.

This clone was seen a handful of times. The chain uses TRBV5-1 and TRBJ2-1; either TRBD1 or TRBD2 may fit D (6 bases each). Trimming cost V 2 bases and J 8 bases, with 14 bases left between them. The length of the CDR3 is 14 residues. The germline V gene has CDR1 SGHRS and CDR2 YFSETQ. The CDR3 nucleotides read TGCGCCAGCAGCTTACAGGGAGGTGGGGATGAGCAGTTCTTC. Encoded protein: CASSLQGGGDEQFF.

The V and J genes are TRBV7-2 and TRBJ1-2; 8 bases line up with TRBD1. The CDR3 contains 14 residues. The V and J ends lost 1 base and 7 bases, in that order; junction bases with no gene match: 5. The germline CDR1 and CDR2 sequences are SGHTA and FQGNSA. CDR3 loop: CASSLGQGAIGYTF. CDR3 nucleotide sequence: TGTGCCAGCAGCTTAGGGCAGGGGGCGATTGGCTACACCTTC.

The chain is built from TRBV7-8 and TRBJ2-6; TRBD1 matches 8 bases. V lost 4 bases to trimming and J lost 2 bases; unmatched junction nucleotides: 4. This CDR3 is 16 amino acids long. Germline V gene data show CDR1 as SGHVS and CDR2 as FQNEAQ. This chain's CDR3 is CASSWTGYTGANVLTF. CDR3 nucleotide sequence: TGTGCCAGCAGCTGGACAGGGTATACTGGGGCCAACGTCCTGACTTTC. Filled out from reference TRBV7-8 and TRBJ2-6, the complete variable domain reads GAGVSQSPRYKVAKRGQDVALRCDPISGHVSLFWYQQALGQGPEFLTYFQNEAQLDKSGLPSDRFFAERPEGSVSTLKIQRTQQEDSAVYLCASSWTGYTGANVLTFGAGSRLTVL.

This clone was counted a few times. As DNA, the CDR3 is TGTGCCAGCAGGGCGTACACAGATACGCAGTATTTT. Its translation is CASRAYTDTQYF. The chain joins TRBV6-5 to TRBJ2-3; D is ambiguous. CDR3 length equals 12 residues. Per the germline V gene, CDR1 is MNHEY and CDR2 is SVGAGI. With 6 bases removed from V and 2 bases from J, the gap between germline ends came to 6 bases.

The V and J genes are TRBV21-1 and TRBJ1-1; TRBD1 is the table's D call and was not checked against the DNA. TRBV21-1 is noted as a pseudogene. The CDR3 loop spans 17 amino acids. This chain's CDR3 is CASSKAKGGVENTEAFF. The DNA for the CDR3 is TGTGCCAGCAGCAAAGCGAAAGGGGGCGTCGAGAACACTGAAGCTTTCTTT.

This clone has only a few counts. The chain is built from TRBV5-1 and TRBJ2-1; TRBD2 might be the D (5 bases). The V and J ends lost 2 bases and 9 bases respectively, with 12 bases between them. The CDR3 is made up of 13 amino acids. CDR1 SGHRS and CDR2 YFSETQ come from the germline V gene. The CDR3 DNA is TGCGCCAGCAGCTTACTAGAACGGGGTGAGCAGTTCTTC. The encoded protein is CASSLLERGEQFF.

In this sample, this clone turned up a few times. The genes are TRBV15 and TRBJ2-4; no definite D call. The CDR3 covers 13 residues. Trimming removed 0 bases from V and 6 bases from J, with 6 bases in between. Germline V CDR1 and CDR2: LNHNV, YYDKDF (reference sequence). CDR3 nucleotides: TGTGCCACCAGCAGAGATTTCGGAAACATTCAGTACTTC. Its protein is CATSRDFGNIQYF. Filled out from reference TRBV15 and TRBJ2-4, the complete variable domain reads DAMVIQNPRYQVTQFGKPVTLSCSQTLNHNVMYWYQQKSSQAPKLLFHYYDKDFNNEADTPDNFQSRRPNTSFCFLDIRSPGLGDTAMYLCATSRDFGNIQYFGAGTRLSVL.

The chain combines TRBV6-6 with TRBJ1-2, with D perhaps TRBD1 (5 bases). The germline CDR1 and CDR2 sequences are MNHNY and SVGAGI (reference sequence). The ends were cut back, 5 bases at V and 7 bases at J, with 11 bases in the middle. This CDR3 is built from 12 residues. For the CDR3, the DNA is TGTGCCAGCAGTACGGCGCAGGGTGGCTACACCTTC. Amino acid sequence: CASSTAQGGYTF.

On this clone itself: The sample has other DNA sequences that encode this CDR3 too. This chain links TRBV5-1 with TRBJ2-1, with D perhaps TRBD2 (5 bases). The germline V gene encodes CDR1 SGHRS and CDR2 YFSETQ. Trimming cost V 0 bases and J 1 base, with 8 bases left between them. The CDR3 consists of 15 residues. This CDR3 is CASSLGAGSYNEQFF. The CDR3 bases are TGCGCCAGCAGCTTGGGGGCGGGTTCCTACAATGAGCAGTTCTTC. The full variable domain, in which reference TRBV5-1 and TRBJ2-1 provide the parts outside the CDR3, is KAGVTQTPRYLIKTRGQQVTLSCSPISGHRSVSWYQQTPGQGLQFLFEYFSETQRNKGNFPGRFSGRQFSNSRSEMNVSTLELGDSALYLCASSLGAGSYNEQFFGPGTRLTVL.

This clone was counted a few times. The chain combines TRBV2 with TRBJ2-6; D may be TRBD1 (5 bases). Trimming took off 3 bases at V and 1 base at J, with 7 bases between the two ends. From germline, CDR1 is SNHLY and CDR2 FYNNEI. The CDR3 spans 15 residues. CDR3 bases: TGTGCCAGCAGTGAGGCAGGGTCTGGGGCCAACGTCCTGACTTTC. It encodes CASSEAGSGANVLTF. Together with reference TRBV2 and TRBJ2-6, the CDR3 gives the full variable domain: EPEVTQTPSHQVTQMGQEVILRCVPISNHLYFYWYRQILGQKVEFLVSFYNNEISEKSEIFDDQFSVERPDGSNFTLKIRSTKLEDSAMYFCASSEAGSGANVLTFGAGSRLTVL.

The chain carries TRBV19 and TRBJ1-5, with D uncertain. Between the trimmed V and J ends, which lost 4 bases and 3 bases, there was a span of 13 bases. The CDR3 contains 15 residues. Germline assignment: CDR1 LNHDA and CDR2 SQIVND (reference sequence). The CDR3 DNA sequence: TGTGCCAGTAGTAGAGGCTGGCAGATCAATCAGCCCCAGCATTTT. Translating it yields CASSRGWQINQPQHF.

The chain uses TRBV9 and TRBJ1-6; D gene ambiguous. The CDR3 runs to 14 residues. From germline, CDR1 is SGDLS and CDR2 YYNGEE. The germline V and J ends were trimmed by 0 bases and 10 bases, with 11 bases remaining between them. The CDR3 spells CASSVEPATSPLHF. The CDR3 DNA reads TGTGCCAGCAGCGTAGAGCCCGCAACATCACCCCTCCACTTT.

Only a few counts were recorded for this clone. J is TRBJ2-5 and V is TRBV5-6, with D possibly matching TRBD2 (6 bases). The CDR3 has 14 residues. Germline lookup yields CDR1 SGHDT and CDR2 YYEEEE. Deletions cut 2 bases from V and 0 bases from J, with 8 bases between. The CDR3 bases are TGTGCCAGCAGCTTCGGACTAAACCAAGAGACCCAGTACTTC. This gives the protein CASSFGLNQETQYF.

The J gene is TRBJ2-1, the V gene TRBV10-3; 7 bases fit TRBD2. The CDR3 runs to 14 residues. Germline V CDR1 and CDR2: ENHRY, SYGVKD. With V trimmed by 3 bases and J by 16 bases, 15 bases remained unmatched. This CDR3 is CAISDPKEGGASFF. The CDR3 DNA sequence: TGTGCCATCAGTGATCCCAAGGAGGGAGGGGCGAGTTTCTTC.